The 2 T cell receptor beta chains listed next were all sequenced from one sample in a study of blood T cell repertoires in COVID-19. Data came from immunoSEQ multiplex PCR; TCRdb stores just in-frame clones and leaves some out. The sample lists about 59,000 clones; 79% were seen once. The specimen sequenced was peripheral blood. These receptor sequences come from a man aged 60 to 69 with acute or convalescent COVID-19.

V and J are TRBV25-1 and TRBJ1-4; D call uncertain. V gave up 1 base and J gave up 7 bases, with 13 bases separating them. The CDR3 is 15 residues long. CDR1 and CDR2 from the germline V gene are MGHDK and SYGVNS. In nucleotides, the CDR3 is TGTGCCAGCAGTGAATTAGAGGGCTTGGGTGAAAAACTGTTTTTT. This gives the protein CASSELEGLGEKLFF.

The chain couples TRBV11-1 to TRBJ2-1, with TRBD1 matching over 8 bases. Germline-derived CDR1 and CDR2 are SGHAT and FQDESV (reference sequence). V trimming: 5 bases; J trimming: 1 base; junction bases outside the gene matches: 4. The CDR3 has 15 amino acids. The CDR3 DNA follows: TGTGCCAGCAGCCTGGGACAGGAGTCCTACAATGAGCAGTTCTTC. Its translation is CASSLGQESYNEQFF.